Below are 31 T cell receptor beta chains sequenced from a single sample in a study of neoadjuvant anti-PD-1 for oral cavity cancer. As to time point: after neoadjuvant nivolumab, at surgical resection. Here immunoSEQ multiplex PCR was the method, and the copy in TCRdb shows in-frame clones only, minus some. The sample carries 10,000 to 15,000 clones, roughly 67% recorded once. The starting material was PBMCs, obtained after nivolumab (anti-PD-1) treatment. The receptors here all came from a person between 35 and 79 years old with oral cavity squamous cell carcinoma.

The V and J genes are TRBV5-1 and TRBJ2-2; D call uncertain. The CDR3 runs 17 residues. V was trimmed by 0 bases and J by 4 bases, leaving 16 bases between them. Germline V gene sequence: CDR1 SGHRS, CDR2 YFSETQ. The CDR3 spells CASSLELQTVITGELFF. CDR3 in DNA: TGCGCCAGCAGCTTGGAATTACAGACGGTGATCACCGGGGAGCTGTTTTTT.

V and J are TRBV7-2 and TRBJ1-5; TRBD1 matches at 8 bases. The V gene end was trimmed by 4 bases and the J gene end by 0 bases; junction bases not matched to a gene: 8. The CDR3 consists of 17 residues. CDR1 is SGHTA and CDR2 is FQGNSA in the germline V gene. The CDR3 sequence: CASSYMTGAYSNQPQHF. As DNA, the CDR3 is TGTGCCAGCAGCTACATGACAGGGGCATATAGCAATCAGCCCCAGCATTTT.

The V gene is TRBV5-4, the J gene TRBJ2-7; 9 bases map to TRBD1. CDR1 is SGHNT, CDR2 YYREEE, per germline (reference sequence). This CDR3 has 14 residues. V was pared by 0 bases and J by 6 bases, with 4 bases of the junction left unmatched. The CDR3 sequence: CASSLGDRGTEQYF. The CDR3 nucleotides read TGTGCCAGCAGCTTGGGCGACAGGGGGACCGAGCAGTACTTC. The whole variable domain, remainder taken from reference TRBV5-4 and TRBJ2-7, is ETGVTQSPTHLIKTRGQQVTLRCSSQSGHNTVSWYQQALGQGPQFIFQYYREEENGRGNFPPRFSGLQFPNYSSELNVNALELDDSALYLCASSLGDRGTEQYFGPGTRLTVT.

This rearrangement joins TRBV6-6 to TRBJ1-4; D remains unclear. The germline gives CDR1 MNHNY, CDR2 SVGAGI (reference sequence). This CDR3 spans 13 amino acids. Trimming removed 8 bases at V and 8 bases at J, with 15 bases between. The CDR3 sequence: CASREGGGEKLFF. CDR3 bases: TGTGCCAGCCGGGAGGGCGGTGGGGAAAAACTGTTTTTT.

This clone was detected only a few times. The chain employs TRBV2 and TRBJ2-5; 13 positions agree with TRBD2. V lost 0 bases and J lost 1; bases outside the gene matches: 8. CDR3 length equals 19 residues. Germline V gene lookup returns CDR1 SNHLY and CDR2 FYNNEI. CDR3 bases: TGTGCCAGCAGTGAAGCGTGGACTAGCGGGAGCGGGTCCCAAGAGACCCAGTACTTC. Its translation is CASSEAWTSGSGSQETQYF.

This clone is a singleton in its sample. This chain connects TRBV2 to TRBJ2-1; TRBD1 matches at 10 bases. V trimming: 3 bases; J trimming: 7 bases; junction bases outside the gene matches: 3. This CDR3 spans 14 amino acids. Germline V lookup: CDR1 SNHLY, CDR2 FYNNEI. The CDR3 is CASSEGQGINEQFF. The CDR3 region has the DNA TGTGCCAGCAGTGAGGGACAGGGGATAAATGAGCAGTTCTTC.

V and J are TRBV7-2 and TRBJ2-1; TRBD2 agrees at 8 bases. This CDR3 spans 15 amino acids. V shed 4 bases, J shed 5 bases, and the junction held 7 bases outside the gene matches. Germline assignment: CDR1 SGHTA and CDR2 FQGNSA. The chain's CDR3 is CASSSGLGDHNEQFF. CDR3 nucleotides: TGTGCCAGCAGCTCGGGACTAGGGGACCACAATGAGCAGTTCTTC.

V and J are TRBV27 and TRBJ2-2; D is ambiguous. Trimming stripped 2 bases from V and 5 bases from J, with 3 bases between. The CDR3 length is 12 residues. Germline CDR1 reads MNHEY; CDR2 reads SMNVEV (reference sequence). The CDR3 nucleotides are TGTGCCAGCAGTTTAGGGACCGGGGAGCTGTTTTTT. Protein product: CASSLGTGELFF.

V gene TRBV6-1 combines with J gene TRBJ2-7; TRBD1 might be the D (6 bases). The V end was cut by 4 bases, the J end by 3 bases, with 16 bases between. The CDR3 runs 15 residues. Germline V gene sequence: CDR1 MNHNS, CDR2 SASEGT. The CDR3 nucleotides are TGTGCCAGCAGTGGAGGACAGTCGAAGGACTACGAGCAGTACTTC. Its protein is CASSGGQSKDYEQYF.

CDR3 DNA: TGTGCCAGCAGCGTAGCTGGGCGGGCTAACACAGATACGCAGTATTTT. As protein: CASSVAGRANTDTQYF. This rearrangement joins TRBV9 to TRBJ2-3; a possible D gene is TRBD2 (5 bases). The CDR3 is 16 amino acids. Trimming cost V 0 bases and J 2 bases, with 13 bases left between them. Germline CDR1 SGDLS, CDR2 YYNGEE. The full variable domain, completed using reference TRBV9 and TRBJ2-3, is DSGVTQTPKHLITATGQRVTLRCSPRSGDLSVYWYQQSLDQGLQFLIQYYNGEERAKGNILERFSAQQFPDLHSELNLSSLELGDSALYFCASSVAGRANTDTQYFGPGTRLTVL.

The rearrangement links TRBV25-1 to TRBJ2-7, with D uncertain. Germline CDR1 and CDR2: MGHDK and SYGVNS. This CDR3 contains 14 residues. Trimming cost V 4 bases and J 0 bases, with 10 bases left between them. The CDR3 DNA reads as TGTGCCAGCAGTGCCTATAAGAGCTCCTACGAGCAGTACTTC. Translated: CASSAYKSSYEQYF.

This clone was counted a few times. The chain has TRBV9 and TRBJ2-5, with TRBD1 as a possible D gene (5 bases). Germline values: CDR1 SGDLS, CDR2 YYNGEE. CDR3 length equals 15 residues. Trimming left V 3 bases short and J 5 bases short, with 17 bases between. For the CDR3, the DNA is TGTGCCAGCAGCGACCAGGGCCAAGGACGGGAGACCCAGTACTTC. Protein sequence: CASSDQGQGRETQYF.

This clone was seen a handful of times. The chain joins TRBV7-8 to TRBJ2-1; TRBD2 might be the D (5 bases). V lost 2 bases and J 15 bases, leaving 11 bases between the germline ends. CDR3 length equals 11 residues. Germline lookup yields CDR1 SGHVS and CDR2 FQNEAQ. Here the CDR3 DNA reads TGTGCCAGCAGCTTACGAACTAGTCCGTTCTTC. Translating it yields CASSLRTSPFF.

This CDR3 is CAISGGTVGAFF. Here the CDR3 DNA reads TGTGCCATCAGTGGTGGGACGGTGGGAGCTTTCTTT. The rearrangement links TRBV10-3 to TRBJ1-1, with D tentatively TRBD1 (5 bases). Trimming removed 4 bases from V and 10 bases from J, with 13 bases in between. Per germline, CDR1 ENHRY and CDR2 SYGVKD. CDR3 length: 12 residues.

This rearrangement joins TRBV7-9 to TRBJ2-2; 7 nucleotides align to TRBD1. The CDR3 covers 17 residues. CDR1 and CDR2 from the germline V gene are SEHNR and FQNEAQ (reference sequence). With 4 bases clipped from V and 5 bases from J, the junction kept 13 bases outside the gene matches. The CDR3 protein is CASSWGQLRGFTGELFF. The CDR3 nucleotides are TGTGCCAGCAGCTGGGGACAGTTAAGGGGATTTACCGGGGAGCTGTTTTTT.

V and J are TRBV19 and TRBJ2-1; D gene unclear. Trimming shortened V by 3 bases and J by 8 bases, and 17 bases separated the two germline ends. Germline V gene lookup returns CDR1 LNHDA and CDR2 SQIVND (reference sequence). The CDR3 has 15 amino acids. The CDR3, as DNA: TGTGCCAGTAGTATCTTGGCAGCTCAGAGCGATGAGCAGTTCTTC. Encoded protein: CASSILAAQSDEQFF.

CDR3 sequence (DNA): TGTGCCAGCAGCGTGGCCGGGCTCTCTGGAAACACCATATATTTT. The encoded protein is CASSVAGLSGNTIYF. The gene calls are TRBV9 and TRBJ1-3; D remains ambiguous. The CDR3 is 15 residues long. Trimming took 2 bases from V and 0 from J, leaving 9 bases between them. The germline CDR1 and CDR2 sequences are SGDLS and YYNGEE.

The CDR3 DNA follows: TGTGCCAGCAGCGATCCCAGGGATGGCTACACCTTC. It specifies CASSDPRDGYTF. The rearrangement links TRBV9 to TRBJ1-2, with D possibly matching TRBD1 (5 bases). Germline assignment: CDR1 SGDLS and CDR2 YYNGEE. There are 12 residues in the CDR3. Deletions cut 3 bases from V and 6 bases from J, with 9 bases between.

This chain uses TRBV7-3 with TRBJ2-1, with D possibly matching TRBD2 (5 bases). This CDR3 has 15 amino acids. The V and J ends lost 5 bases and 8 bases respectively, with 19 bases between them. Germline values: CDR1 SGHTA, CDR2 FQGTGA. CDR3 sequence reads: CASSPGLGRGYEQFF. The CDR3 DNA sequence: TGTGCCAGCAGCCCCGGGCTAGGGAGAGGGTATGAGCAGTTCTTC.

The chain carries TRBV6-6 and TRBJ1-1, with D uncertain. The CDR3 has 16 amino acids. Germline CDR1 is MNHNY and CDR2 is SVGAGI (reference sequence). Trimming removed 4 bases at V and 5 bases at J, with 20 bases between. The CDR3 here is CASSLGPGAGVTEAFF. The CDR3 DNA reads TGTGCCAGCAGTTTAGGCCCCGGAGCAGGAGTTACTGAAGCTTTCTTT.

The V and J genes are TRBV5-1 and TRBJ1-1, with 11 bases aligning to TRBD1. The CDR3 contains 15 residues. CDR1 and CDR2 from the germline V gene are SGHRS and YFSETQ. The V gene end was trimmed by 0 bases and the J gene end by 3 bases; junction bases not matched to a gene: 1. The CDR3 is CASSLGDRGYTEAFF. CDR3 nucleotides: TGCGCCAGCAGCTTGGGGGACAGGGGGTACACTGAAGCTTTCTTT.

The chain links TRBV6-6 to TRBJ1-1; TRBD1 is a possible D gene (6 bases). V gave up 6 bases and J gave up 1 base, with 18 bases separating them. The germline CDR1 and CDR2 sequences are MNHNY and SVGAGI (reference sequence). The CDR3 covers 16 residues. The CDR3 region is CASRPLTGMENTEAFF. CDR3 in DNA: TGTGCCAGCAGGCCCCTAACAGGGATGGAGAACACTGAAGCTTTCTTT.

The chain joins TRBV11-3 to TRBJ2-7; 7 bases are a match to TRBD2. The CDR3 runs to 14 residues. The J segment lost 0 bases and the V segment lost 2 bases, leaving 1 base of the junction unmatched. The germline gives CDR1 SGHNT, CDR2 YENEEA. The DNA for the CDR3 is TGTGCCAGCAGCTTACGGGGGGACTCCTACGAGCAGTACTTC. This encodes CASSLRGDSYEQYF.

This chain joins TRBV2 and TRBJ1-2; 7 bases match TRBD1. This CDR3 contains 14 residues. Looked up from germline, CDR1 is SNHLY and CDR2 is FYNNEI. The V segment lost 3 bases and the J segment 4 bases; nucleotides outside the gene matches: 5. The CDR3 here is CASSDVTGAYGYTF. The CDR3 region has the DNA TGTGCCAGCAGTGATGTTACAGGGGCCTATGGCTACACCTTC.

The chain is built from TRBV27 and TRBJ1-5; D gene unclear. The CDR3 is made up of 15 amino acids. Trimming removed 3 bases at V and 7 bases at J, with 16 bases between. Germline V gene sequence: CDR1 MNHEY, CDR2 SMNVEV (reference sequence). The CDR3 DNA follows: TGTGCCAGCAGTTTCAACCCCCCTCCGGACCAGCCCCAGCATTTT. Translated: CASSFNPPPDQPQHF.

This clone was counted once. The V and J genes are TRBV14 and TRBJ2-1, with 8 bases lining up with TRBD2. CDR3 length: 15 residues. V gave up 4 bases and J gave up 6 bases; unmatched junction bases: 8. From germline, CDR1 is SGHDN and CDR2 FVKESK. CDR3 coding DNA: TGTGCCAGCAGCCCCCTTAGCGGGATGTCCAATGAGCAGTTCTTC. This gives the protein CASSPLSGMSNEQFF.

This rearrangement joins TRBV5-6 to TRBJ2-1; 10 bases fit TRBD2. Trimming removed 0 bases from V and 3 bases from J; junction bases left unmatched: 3. The germline gives CDR1 SGHDT, CDR2 YYEEEE. The CDR3 runs 16 residues. The CDR3, as DNA: TGTGCCAGCAGCTTGGGAGCGGGAGGGCACTACAATGAGCAGTTCTTC. Protein sequence: CASSLGAGGHYNEQFF. The full variable domain, completed using reference TRBV5-6 and TRBJ2-1, is DAGVTQSPTHLIKTRGQQVTLRCSPKSGHDTVSWYQQALGQGPQFIFQYYEEEERQRGNFPDRFSGHQFPNYSSELNVNALLLGDSALYLCASSLGAGGHYNEQFFGPGTRLTVL.

This clone has more than one count but fewer than ten. The rearrangement uses TRBV2 and TRBJ2-7; tentative D call: TRBD1 (7 bases). Trimming took off 5 bases at V and 3 bases at J, with 17 bases between the two ends. Germline CDR1 SNHLY, CDR2 FYNNEI. This CDR3 contains 15 residues. The CDR3 sequence: CASSPQGGRSYEQYF. The DNA for the CDR3 is TGTGCCAGCAGTCCCCAGGGGGGAAGGAGCTACGAGCAGTACTTC.

The V gene is TRBV4-1, the J gene TRBJ2-5; TRBD1 is a possible D gene (5 bases). Per germline, CDR1 MGHRA and CDR2 YSYEKL. V dropped 0 bases and J dropped 5 bases, with 13 bases sitting between them. This CDR3 is built from 15 residues. The CDR3 DNA sequence: TGCGCCAGCAGCCAAGATGGGGCCACGCGGGAGACCCAGTACTTC. Amino acid sequence: CASSQDGATRETQYF.

The chain links TRBV9 to TRBJ2-5; 11 positions agree with TRBD2. CDR1 is SGDLS and CDR2 is YYNGEE in the germline V gene. The ends lost 0 bases at V and 5 bases at J; junction bases unmatched: 3. CDR3 length equals 15 residues. CDR3 amino acids: CASSVDSGRGETQYF. In nucleotides, the CDR3 is TGTGCCAGCAGCGTAGATAGCGGGAGGGGTGAGACCCAGTACTTC.

This sequence joins TRBV30 and TRBJ2-5; D remains ambiguous. This CDR3 is 13 amino acids long. Germline values: CDR1 GTSNPN, CDR2 SVGIG (reference sequence). Deletions cut 2 bases from V and 0 bases from J, with 7 bases between. CDR3 sequence: CAWSPANQETQYF. DNA for the CDR3: TGTGCCTGGAGTCCAGCAAACCAAGAGACCCAGTACTTC.